This T cell receptor (beta chain) was recovered during a study of T cells in Graves' hyperthyroidism and ophthalmopathy. TCR beta CDR3 region amplification was performed from RNA transcripts. A set of HTBI primers served as the primers for a first-round RT-PCR of the TCR CDR3. TCRdb fed the multiplex PCR reads into MiXCR, producing one record per CDR3 protein. The table lists some 720,000 distinct CDR3 sequences, 16% of them singletons. Graves' hyperthyroidism was deemed stable given no ophthalmopathy progression within 18 months. Uncontrolled infection, other autoimmune disease, pregnancy or lactation excluded patients. V shed 5 bases, J shed 4 bases, and the junction held 10 bases outside the gene matches. CDR1 is SQVTM and CDR2 is ANQGSEA in the germline V gene. This CDR3 region has 16 residues.

The sequence came from a man in his late teens or twenties with Graves' hyperthyroidism. The rearrangement links TRBV29-1 to TRBJ2-3; TRBD2 agrees at 12 bases. The sequenced sample consisted of blood. CDR3: CSVRGLAGGVADTQYF. CDR3 DNA sequence: TGCAGCGTTCGAGGGCTAGCGGGAGGGGTCGCAGATACGCAGTATTTT.